A single sample gave rise to the 31 T cell receptor beta chains below, sequenced in a study of T cells in Graves' hyperthyroidism and ophthalmopathy. Regions amplified from RNA transcripts were the TCR beta CDR3 regions. Carried out on the TCR CDR3, a first-round RT-PCR used the HTBI primer set. TCRdb passed the multiplex PCR reads through MiXCR, listing each CDR3 protein once. The table includes about 600,000 distinct CDR3 sequences, about 14% detected once. The sequenced sample consisted of blood. The receptors were gathered from a woman between 45 and 60 years old with Graves' ophthalmopathy.

This clonotype has a count of ten or more. The rearrangement joins TRBV11-3 to TRBJ2-3; no clear D. Germline CDR1 SGHNT, CDR2 YENEEA. The CDR3 is 14 residues long. Trimming left V 0 bases short and J 2 bases short, with 6 bases between. In DNA, the CDR3 is TGTGCCAGCAGCTTAGACAGAACCACAGATACGCAGTATTTT. It translates to CASSLDRTTDTQYF.

This clonotype occurred a few times. The CDR3 DNA reads as TGTGCCAGCAGCCTCAGGACTAGCGGGATCCCCTACGAGCAGTACTTC. Its translation is CASSLRTSGIPYEQYF. The rearrangement links TRBV7-2 to TRBJ2-7; the match to TRBD2 covers 12 bases. Trimming cost V 5 bases and J 2 bases; bases outside gene matches: 7. There are 16 residues in the CDR3. CDR1 SGHTA and CDR2 FQGNSA come from the germline V gene.

The chain links TRBV15 to TRBJ1-6; D remains unclear. CDR3 length equals 17 residues. Germline CDR1 reads LNHNV; CDR2 reads YYDKDF (reference sequence). Trimming took off 3 bases at V and 0 bases at J, with 12 bases between the two ends. This CDR3 reads CATSSTNTVSYNSPLHF. For the CDR3, the DNA is TGTGCCACCAGCAGCACAAATACAGTCTCCTATAATTCACCCCTCCACTTT.

This clonotype occurred a few times. This chain uses TRBV9 with TRBJ2-3, with D possibly being TRBD2 (6 bases). The CDR3 runs to 15 residues. V was cut by 7 bases and J by 6 bases, with 21 bases left in between. The V gene's germline CDR1 is SGDLS and CDR2 YYNGEE. The CDR3, as DNA: TGTGCCAGCGGACCGGGACTTCTATCATGGGATACGCAGTATTTT. It encodes CASGPGLLSWDTQYF.

V is TRBV5-1 and J is TRBJ2-2, with 7 bases that match TRBD1. CDR1 and CDR2 from the germline V gene are SGHRS and YFSETQ. Trimming took 2 bases from V and 4 from J; bases not matched to a gene: 5. The CDR3 spans 15 residues. CDR3 loop: CASSFGTARTGELFF. DNA of the CDR3: TGCGCCAGCAGCTTCGGGACAGCACGCACCGGGGAGCTGTTTTTT.

This clonotype was detected a few times. The genes are TRBV5-5 and TRBJ1-2, with D tentatively TRBD1 (6 bases). Per the germline V gene, CDR1 is SGHKS and CDR2 is YYEKEE (reference sequence). The CDR3 is made up of 15 amino acids. V gave up 4 bases and J gave up 7 bases, with 20 bases separating them. CDR3 DNA sequence: TGTGCCAGCAGCCCAAGACAGGTGAACGCTTTTGGCTACACCTTC. It is translated as CASSPRQVNAFGYTF. The whole variable domain, filled in from reference TRBV5-5 and TRBJ1-2, reads DAGVTQSPTHLIKTRGQQVTLRCSPISGHKSVSWYQQVLGQGPQFIFQYYEKEERGRGNFPDRFSARQFPNYSSELNVNALLLGDSALYLCASSPRQVNAFGYTFGSGTRLTVV.

This chain links TRBV19 with TRBJ2-1; 8 bases agree with TRBD2. The CDR3 runs to 15 residues. Germline loops: CDR1 LNHDA, CDR2 SQIVND (reference sequence). V was pared by 7 bases and J by 7 bases, with 12 bases of the junction left unmatched. The CDR3 is CASIRTGGPVNEQFF. The CDR3 DNA is TGTGCCAGTATAAGAACGGGAGGGCCGGTAAATGAGCAGTTCTTC.

The chain uses TRBV4-3 and TRBJ1-4; unclear D gene. The CDR3 covers 17 residues. The germline V gene encodes CDR1 LGHNA and CDR2 YSLEER. The V end was cut by 0 bases, the J end by 0 bases, with 11 bases between. This chain's CDR3 is CASSQDQITATNEKLFF. For the CDR3, the DNA is TGCGCCAGCAGCCAAGATCAGATTACTGCAACTAATGAAAAACTGTTTTTT.

This clonotype has at least ten counts. This chain links TRBV5-8 with TRBJ1-5; no firm D call. Trimming took 0 bases from V and 0 from J, leaving 7 bases between them. Germline CDR1 SGHTS, CDR2 YDEGEE. The CDR3 has 15 amino acids. The CDR3 coding sequence is TGTGCCAGCAGCTTGGGGGGAGATAGCAATCAGCCCCAGCATTTT. Its protein is CASSLGGDSNQPQHF.

To note about this clonotype: A much larger clone is a single base away; this may be a read error. The chain combines TRBV3-1 with TRBJ2-2; tentative D call: TRBD1 (5 bases). Germline CDR1 is LGHDT and CDR2 is YNNKEL (reference sequence). The CDR3 has 13 residues. The CDR3 sequence is CVSSPLGLGELFF. The CDR3 region has the DNA TGTGTCAGCAGCCCGCTGGGGCTCGGGGAGCTGTTTTTT. Supplemented by reference TRBV3-1 and TRBJ2-2, the full variable domain reads DTAVSQTPKYLVTQMGNDKSIKCEQNLGHDTMYWYKQDSKKFLKIMFSYNNKELIINETVPNRFSPKSPDKAHLNLHINSLELGDSAVYFCVSSPLGLGELFFGEGSRLTVL.

The chain employs TRBV6-2 or TRBV6-3 and TRBJ1-1; possibly TRBD1 for D (5 bases). Germline V gene sequence: CDR1 MNHEY, CDR2 SVGEGT. The CDR3 has 15 amino acids. The V gene lost 6 bases and the J gene lost 6 bases, with 20 bases spanning the gap. CDR3 sequence reads: CASRPLWTSSPEAFF. DNA for the CDR3: TGTGCCAGCAGACCCCTCTGGACAAGTAGCCCTGAAGCTTTCTTT.

This clonotype was seen ten or more times. This sequence joins TRBV11-3 and TRBJ2-1; 7 bases are shared with TRBD2. Germline-derived CDR1 and CDR2 are SGHNT and YENEEA. The V gene end was trimmed by 1 base and the J gene end by 7 bases; junction bases not matched to a gene: 10. The CDR3 sequence is 16 residues long. CDR3 nucleotide sequence: TGTGCCAGCAGCTTAGTTTTGGCTAGCGGAAAGAATGAGCAGTTCTTC. It yields the protein CASSLVLASGKNEQFF.

This clonotype was seen at least ten times. The chain couples TRBV20-1 to TRBJ2-5, with 8 positions matching TRBD2. CDR3 length equals 13 residues. Germline CDR1 DFQATT, CDR2 SNEGSKA (reference sequence). J lost 1 base, V lost 5 bases, and 3 bases had no gene match. CDR3 in DNA: TGCAGTGCTTATAGCGGGATCCAAGAGACCCAGTACTTC. Translated, it gives CSAYSGIQETQYF.

The rearrangement links TRBV6-2 or TRBV6-3 to TRBJ1-1; tentative D call: TRBD1 (5 bases). The CDR3 totals 13 residues. Between the trimmed V and J ends, which lost 5 bases and 4 bases, there was a span of 11 bases. Looked up from germline, CDR1 is MNHEY and CDR2 is SVGEGT. DNA for the CDR3: TGTGCCAGCAGTGCCAGTAGGGGCACTGAAGCTTTCTTT. As protein: CASSASRGTEAFF.

This clonotype was counted many times. The chain has TRBV5-1 and TRBJ2-2; 8 bases match TRBD1. V was pared by 3 bases and J by 6 bases, with 7 bases of the junction left unmatched. There are 15 residues in the CDR3. Germline CDR1 SGHRS, CDR2 YFSETQ. As DNA, the CDR3 is TGCGCCAGCAGCTACGGTCGACAGGGGTCCGGGGAGCTGTTTTTT. Amino acids: CASSYGRQGSGELFF.

This clonotype has at least ten counts. The rearrangement joins TRBV27 to TRBJ1-1; D uncertain. Trimming removed 2 bases from V and 3 bases from J, with 7 bases in between. CDR1 is MNHEY, CDR2 SMNVEV, per germline (reference sequence). The CDR3 is 13 residues long. The CDR3 DNA is TGTGCCAGCAGTTTAATGATTTACACTGAAGCTTTCTTT. Protein sequence: CASSLMIYTEAFF.

The chain is built from TRBV12-3 or TRBV12-4 and TRBJ2-7; D not certain. The V and J ends lost 4 bases and 1 base respectively, with 14 bases between them. The CDR3 is made up of 15 amino acids. This chain's CDR3 is CASSSFRVPSYEQYF. In nucleotides, the CDR3 is TGTGCCAGCAGTTCTTTCCGGGTCCCATCCTACGAGCAGTACTTC.

This clonotype was counted only a few times. The V and J genes are TRBV28 and TRBJ1-4, with 7 bases identical to TRBD1. The CDR3 sequence is 13 residues long. CDR1 and CDR2 from the germline V gene are MDHEN and SYDVKM. V was pared by 10 bases and J by 8 bases, with 10 bases of the junction left unmatched. The CDR3 loop is CATHDRAEEKLFF. For the CDR3, the DNA is TGTGCCACTCACGACAGGGCGGAAGAAAAACTGTTTTTT.

This clonotype was seen a handful of times. This sequence joins TRBV29-1 and TRBJ2-7, with 11 bases fitting TRBD2. Germline values: CDR1 SQVTM, CDR2 ANQGSEA. This CDR3 is 14 amino acids long. J lost 4 bases, V lost 5 bases, and 7 bases had no gene match. CDR3 DNA: TGCAGCGTTTGGTTGGCTAGCGGGAGGTACGAGCAGTACTTC. It is translated as CSVWLASGRYEQYF.

This clonotype was found a few times. The chain combines TRBV9 with TRBJ1-2, with D perhaps matching TRBD1 (6 bases). Trimming pared 0 bases from V and 4 bases from J, leaving 16 bases between. CDR1 is SGDLS and CDR2 is YYNGEE in the germline V gene. This CDR3 spans 16 amino acids. The CDR3: CASSVEGTGIGYGYTF. The CDR3 coding sequence is TGTGCCAGCAGCGTAGAGGGTACAGGGATTGGCTATGGCTACACCTTC.

This clonotype was recorded many times. The rearrangement links TRBV7-6 to TRBJ2-1; D gene unclear. The ends were cut back, 2 bases at V and 5 bases at J, with 16 bases in the middle. The CDR3 is made up of 16 amino acids. The germline gives CDR1 SGHVS, CDR2 FNYEAQ. CDR3 in amino acids: CASSLTDKRPNNEQFF. The CDR3 coding sequence is TGTGCCAGCAGCTTAACCGATAAACGGCCAAACAATGAGCAGTTCTTC.

This clonotype has a count of ten or more. The chain carries TRBV28 and TRBJ1-2; D gene unclear. CDR1 and CDR2 (germline): MDHEN, SYDVKM. This CDR3 is built from 12 residues. The V and J ends lost 2 bases and 4 bases respectively, with 5 bases between them. CDR3 nucleotide sequence: TGTGCCAGCAGTTTAACTGGCTATGGCTACACCTTC. It codes for CASSLTGYGYTF.

This clonotype was counted many times. CDR3 loop: CASSYRLAGGKETQYF. The CDR3 coding sequence is TGTGCCAGCAGCTACAGACTAGCGGGAGGCAAAGAGACCCAGTACTTC. V usage is TRBV14 and J usage is TRBJ2-5; 13 nucleotides line up with TRBD2. The J segment lost 3 bases and the V segment lost 5 bases, leaving 6 bases of the junction unmatched. The CDR3 loop spans 16 amino acids. Germline V gene data show CDR1 as SGHDN and CDR2 as FVKESK.

The chain is built from TRBV27 and TRBJ1-2, with D uncertain. Germline assignment: CDR1 MNHEY and CDR2 SMNVEV (reference sequence). Trimming stripped 0 bases from V and 0 bases from J, with 5 bases between. The CDR3 extends over 14 amino acids. In nucleotides, the CDR3 is TGTGCCAGCAGTTTATCGAACGCTAACTATGGCTACACCTTC. Residues: CASSLSNANYGYTF.

The sample holds many counts of this clonotype. The chain recombines TRBV6-1 with TRBJ2-1, with TRBD2 matching over 11 bases. J gave up 3 bases and V 6 bases, and 10 bases lay outside the gene matches. The germline V gene has CDR1 MNHNS and CDR2 SASEGT. The CDR3 spans 17 residues. This chain's CDR3 is CASRKGLAGGYYNEQFF. The CDR3 DNA reads TGTGCCAGCAGAAAAGGGCTAGCGGGAGGTTACTACAATGAGCAGTTCTTC.

This clonotype was detected ten times or more. This chain connects TRBV7-9 to TRBJ2-6; 7 bases align to TRBD1. Germline-derived CDR1 and CDR2 are SEHNR and FQNEAQ (reference sequence). Trimming cost V 5 bases and J 3 bases; bases outside gene matches: 4. The CDR3 is 15 amino acids. The CDR3 nucleotides are TGTGCCAGCAGCCTACAGGGGATTGGGGCCAACGTCCTGACTTTC. Translation: CASSLQGIGANVLTF. The full variable domain, completed using reference TRBV7-9 and TRBJ2-6, is DTGVSQNPRHKITKRGQNVTFRCDPISEHNRLYWYRQTLGQGPEFLTYFQNEAQLEKSRLLSDRFSAERPKGSFSTLEIQRTEQGDSAMYLCASSLQGIGANVLTFGAGSRLTVL.

There are many counts of this clonotype. The chain combines TRBV30 with TRBJ2-3; D is unclear. The CDR3 has 13 residues. Trimming left V 4 bases short and J 2 bases short, with 10 bases between. Germline CDR1 and CDR2: GTSNPN and SVGIG (reference sequence). The DNA for the CDR3 is TGTGCCTGGACCCTTCGGATCACAGATACGCAGTATTTT. Translating gives CAWTLRITDTQYF.

The V and J genes are TRBV27 and TRBJ2-1, with 11 bases lining up with TRBD2. The germline V gene has CDR1 MNHEY and CDR2 SMNVEV (reference sequence). The CDR3 has 14 residues. V lost 6 bases, J lost 6 bases, and 4 bases stayed unmatched. The CDR3 loop is CASRIAGGTNEQFF. CDR3 nucleotides: TGTGCCAGCAGAATAGCGGGAGGGACCAATGAGCAGTTCTTC.

The V and J genes are TRBV9 and TRBJ2-3, with TRBD2 as a possible D gene (5 bases). The germline CDR1 and CDR2 sequences are SGDLS and YYNGEE. V shed 5 bases and J shed 13 bases, with 17 bases lying between them. The CDR3 runs to 12 residues. The CDR3 DNA reads TGTGCCAGCAGTGGACTGCTTGCTGGGAAGTATTTT. Translating gives CASSGLLAGKYF.

This clonotype was found a few times. The rearrangement uses TRBV6-1 and TRBJ2-1; 13 bases are a match to TRBD2. CDR1 is MNHNS, CDR2 SASEGT, per germline. J gave up 3 bases and V 6 bases, and 5 bases lay outside the gene matches. This CDR3 comprises 16 residues. CDR3 region: CASRRTSGSIYNEQFF. CDR3 DNA: TGTGCCAGCAGGAGGACTAGCGGGAGTATCTACAATGAGCAGTTCTTC.

There are many counts of this clonotype. The chain is built from TRBV28 and TRBJ2-7; tentative D call: TRBD2 (6 bases). The CDR3 sequence is 15 residues long. V was trimmed by 6 bases and J by 2 bases, leaving 17 bases between them. Germline V gene lookup returns CDR1 MDHEN and CDR2 SYDVKM. For the CDR3, the DNA is TGTGCCAGCAGGCCAAGCGGGCTTTCCCCCTACGAGCAGTACTTC. Translated: CASRPSGLSPYEQYF.